Detailed here is one TCR beta chain. Its antigen is unidentified. These data belong to a study of T cells in localized non-small cell lung cancer. General study points: The study linked higher blood T cell density to longer overall survival. Across samples, adjacent lung featured a median roughly 50 of the top 100 tumor clones. Because only a single region of the tumor was sequenced, heterogeneity remains possible.

Trimming cost V 4 bases and J 3 bases, with 9 bases left between them. This CDR3 is built from 14 residues. Germline V gives CDR1 WNHNN, CDR2 SYGVQD (reference sequence). Profiled with immunoSEQ multiplex PCR; TCRdb holds only in-frame clones, not every one. The repertoire has about 45,000 clones, around 86% of them found once; the top ten carry 15% to 20%. The chain recombines TRBV10-1 with TRBJ2-2; the D gene is possibly TRBD1 (6 bases). The material was peripheral blood mononuclear cells, obtained before any cancer treatment. This sequence was found in a man aged 35 to 69 with stage III lung adenocarcinoma. CDR3 sequence (DNA): TGCGCCAGCAGTGGGAAGGGGGACACCGGGGAGCTGTTTTTT. Amino acids: CASSGKGDTGELFF.